The clone carrying this T cell receptor (beta chain) was counted a few times. RNA transcripts provided the source from which TCR beta CDR3 regions were amplified. When the TCR CDR3 underwent first-round RT-PCR, the HTBI primer set was used. Via MiXCR, TCRdb re-called the multiplex PCR reads, giving one row per CDR3 protein. The repertoire has hundreds of thousands of distinct CDR3 sequences, around 13% of them found once; the top ten carry roughly 10%. This entry comes from a study of T cells in Graves' hyperthyroidism and ophthalmopathy. Germline loops: CDR1 SEHNR, CDR2 FQNEAQ (reference sequence). This CDR3 has 15 residues. V lost 2 bases and J lost 3, with 14 bases in between.

Sequencing used blood. V and J are TRBV7-9 and TRBJ2-7; possibly TRBD2 for D (5 bases). The clonotype comes from a woman younger than 35 with Graves' hyperthyroidism. The chain's CDR3 is CASSLLSGMDYEQYF. CDR3 bases: TGTGCCAGCAGCTTACTCAGCGGAATGGACTACGAGCAGTACTTC. Based on the CDR3 plus reference TRBV7-9 and TRBJ2-7, the full variable domain is DTGVSQNPRHKITKRGQNVTFRCDPISEHNRLYWYRQTLGQGPEFLTYFQNEAQLEKSRLLSDRFSAERPKGSFSTLEIQRTEQGDSAMYLCASSLLSGMDYEQYFGPGTRLTVT.